What follows are 25 T cell receptor beta chains derived from one specimen sequenced in a study of technical replicates of blood from a few donors. Measured with immunoSEQ multiplex PCR; TCRdb has only the in-frame clones, and not every one. Of about 88,000 clones listed, just under 95% were seen once; the top ten hold about 0.23%. Sequencing was carried out using T cells isolated from PBMCs. The receptors here all came from a human donor in good health.

This clone was observed a single time. The chain recombines TRBV6-5 with TRBJ2-1; a weak D match, TRBD1 (5 bases). V lost 6 bases and J lost 5, with 14 bases in between. There are 14 residues in the CDR3. From germline, CDR1 is MNHEY and CDR2 SVGAGI. The CDR3 region has the DNA TGTGCCAGCAGCTGGACACTGACAAACAATGAGCAGTTCTTC. Translated: CASSWTLTNNEQFF.

V and J are TRBV14 and TRBJ2-5; possible D gene TRBD2, 5 bases. Trimming left V 2 bases short and J 1 base short, with 11 bases between. Germline CDR1 is SGHDN and CDR2 is FVKESK. The CDR3 totals 15 residues. CDR3 protein: CASSQRIRGQETQYF. The CDR3 bases are TGTGCCAGCAGCCAACGCATTCGGGGCCAAGAGACCCAGTACTTC.

The chain combines TRBV25-1 with TRBJ2-1, with TRBD1 matching over 9 bases. This CDR3 spans 12 amino acids. Germline loops: CDR1 MGHDK, CDR2 SYGVNS. V gave up 5 bases and J gave up 8 bases; unmatched junction bases: 1. The CDR3, as DNA: TGTGCCAGCAGTAGACAGGGGGATGAGCAGTTCTTC. Its translation: CASSRQGDEQFF.

The rearrangement links TRBV19 to TRBJ2-7; maybe TRBD2 (5 bases). V lost 5 bases and J lost 5, with 19 bases in between. Germline lookup yields CDR1 LNHDA and CDR2 SQIVND (reference sequence). This CDR3 spans 15 amino acids. The CDR3 DNA reads as TGTGCCAGTAGTCCCCGGGGTGAAGGGCTTGACGAGCAGTACTTC. This translates into CASSPRGEGLDEQYF.

This chain links TRBV15 with TRBJ1-5; D uncertain. The CDR3 is 14 amino acids. The V gene lost 4 bases and the J gene lost 0 bases, with 7 bases spanning the gap. Germline V gene data show CDR1 as LNHNV and CDR2 as YYDKDF (reference sequence). CDR3 DNA: TGTGCCACCAGCACACAGTATAGCAATCAGCCCCAGCATTTT. It specifies CATSTQYSNQPQHF.

V is TRBV7-2 and J is TRBJ1-4, with TRBD1 as a possible D gene (5 bases). The CDR3 loop spans 19 amino acids. Looked up from germline, CDR1 is SGHTA and CDR2 is FQGNSA. The V and J ends lost 5 bases and 1 base respectively, with 23 bases between them. Here the CDR3 DNA reads TGTGCCAGCAGCGTACGAGATATGCAGGGAAGGGGAACTAATGAAAAACTGTTTTTT. Its translation: CASSVRDMQGRGTNEKLFF.

The CDR3 coding sequence is TGTGCCAGTACGCCGGGACAGGGGGCGGCAGATACGCAGTATTTT. Its translation: CASTPGQGAADTQYF. The rearrangement uses TRBV9 and TRBJ2-3, with 12 nucleotides matching TRBD1. This CDR3 is 15 amino acids long. The trim removed 8 bases at V and 4 bases at J, leaving 8 bases unmatched. Germline values: CDR1 SGDLS, CDR2 YYNGEE.

This rearrangement joins TRBV11-2 to TRBJ1-2; a weak D match, TRBD1 (6 bases). V shed 3 bases and J shed 0 bases, with 8 bases lying between them. Germline V CDR1 and CDR2: SGHAT, FQNNGV. The CDR3 totals 14 residues. CDR3 bases: TGTGCCAGCAGCTTCAGGGGCGCTAACTATGGCTACACCTTC. It specifies CASSFRGANYGYTF.

The chain recombines TRBV11-3 with TRBJ1-2, with D possibly matching TRBD1 (6 bases). V dropped 5 bases and J dropped 3 bases, with 13 bases sitting between them. Germline V gene lookup returns CDR1 SGHNT and CDR2 YENEEA. CDR3 length: 14 residues. The CDR3 nucleotides read TGTGCCAGCAGCAACACAGGGACGGACTATGGCTACACCTTC. Protein sequence: CASSNTGTDYGYTF.

This chain links TRBV6-6 with TRBJ1-3, with D hard to call. V was cut by 1 base and J by 0 bases, with 4 bases left in between. Germline V CDR1 and CDR2: MNHNY, SVGAGI (reference sequence). This CDR3 region has 14 residues. CDR3 DNA: TGTGCCAGCAGTTACTTGAGCTCTGGAAACACCATATATTTT. This sequence encodes CASSYLSSGNTIYF.

The chain is built from TRBV7-9 and TRBJ2-1, with 9 bases aligning to TRBD1. Germline V gene lookup returns CDR1 SEHNR and CDR2 FQNEAQ (reference sequence). CDR3 size: 15 residues. V trimming: 5 bases; J trimming: 4 bases; junction bases outside the gene matches: 6. In DNA form, the CDR3 reads TGTGCCAGCAGCCACCGGACAGGGGATTACAATGAGCAGTTCTTC. Translating gives CASSHRTGDYNEQFF.

The V gene is TRBV11-2, the J gene TRBJ2-7, with TRBD2 matching 9 bases. CDR1 is SGHAT, CDR2 FQNNGV, per germline. This CDR3 region has 15 residues. After removal of 5 bases from V and 7 bases from J, the junction contained 12 bases not matched to a gene. The chain's CDR3 is CASSPIRGRAGEQYF. The CDR3 DNA sequence: TGTGCCAGCAGCCCGATACGCGGGAGGGCGGGGGAGCAGTACTTC.

V and J are TRBV11-2 and TRBJ1-4, with TRBD1 matching 8 bases. V shed 4 bases and J 0 bases; nucleotides not matched to a gene: 1. The CDR3 has 15 amino acids. Germline CDR1 reads SGHAT; CDR2 reads FQNNGV. The CDR3 nucleotides read TGTGCCAGCAGCTCACAGGGGGCAACTAATGAAAAACTGTTTTTT. It is translated as CASSSQGATNEKLFF.

This chain uses TRBV5-1 with TRBJ2-3, with 8 bases that match TRBD2. CDR1 is SGHRS and CDR2 is YFSETQ in the germline V gene. There are 14 residues in the CDR3. The V gene end was trimmed by 9 bases and the J gene end by 4 bases; junction bases not matched to a gene: 10. In nucleotides, the CDR3 is TGCGCCACTCGTGGAGCGGGAGATGCAGATACGCAGTATTTT. Protein product: CATRGAGDADTQYF.

The J gene is TRBJ1-3, the V gene TRBV19, with D unresolved. The CDR3 is made up of 13 amino acids. In germline, CDR1 is LNHDA, CDR2 SQIVND (reference sequence). V lost 5 bases, J lost 3 bases, and 8 bases lay in between. In DNA, the CDR3 is TGTGCCAGTAGTTTCTCCTATGGAAACACCATATATTTT. Amino acid sequence: CASSFSYGNTIYF. The full variable domain, with the rest looked up from reference TRBV19 and TRBJ1-3, is DGGITQSPKYLFRKEGQNVTLSCEQNLNHDAMYWYRQDPGQGLRLIYYSQIVNDFQKGDIAEGYSVSREKKESFPLTVTSAQKNPTAFYLCASSFSYGNTIYFGEGSWLTVV.

This chain joins TRBV2 and TRBJ1-6, with D uncertain. Germline values: CDR1 SNHLY, CDR2 FYNNEI. The V gene lost 7 bases and the J gene lost 7 bases, with 20 bases spanning the gap. The CDR3 is 16 residues long. The CDR3 protein is CASTLEEAALNSPLHF. The CDR3 DNA reads TGTGCCAGCACACTTGAGGAAGCAGCCCTAAATTCACCCCTCCACTTT.

The chain carries TRBV28 and TRBJ2-4, with 10 bases aligning to TRBD1. CDR1 and CDR2 from the germline V gene are MDHEN and SYDVKM. V gave up 6 bases and J gave up 7 bases; unmatched junction bases: 15. The CDR3 length is 17 residues. CDR3 bases: TGTGCCAGCAGCAGTTTACAACCCGACAGGGGGCGGAACATTCAGTACTTC. It specifies CASSSLQPDRGRNIQYF.

This clone was seen once. The chain combines TRBV7-9 with TRBJ2-7; D is possibly TRBD2 (6 bases). This CDR3 contains 19 residues. Trimming stripped 0 bases from V and 3 bases from J, with 24 bases between. The V gene's germline CDR1 is SEHNR and CDR2 FQNEAQ (reference sequence). CDR3 DNA: TGTGCCAGCAGCTTAGCGGGCCGAATCGAAGCGGGTTCAATCTACGAGCAGTACTTC. Translation: CASSLAGRIEAGSIYEQYF. Filled out from reference TRBV7-9 and TRBJ2-7, the complete variable domain reads DTGVSQNPRHKITKRGQNVTFRCDPISEHNRLYWYRQTLGQGPEFLTYFQNEAQLEKSRLLSDRFSAERPKGSFSTLEIQRTEQGDSAMYLCASSLAGRIEAGSIYEQYFGPGTRLTVT.

This chain connects TRBV28 to TRBJ2-7; a possible D gene is TRBD1 (5 bases). Germline-derived CDR1 and CDR2 are MDHEN and SYDVKM. The CDR3 extends over 17 amino acids. Trimming pared 6 bases from V and 4 bases from J, leaving 25 bases between. The chain's CDR3 is CASRITTPAGGAYEQYF. As DNA, the CDR3 is TGTGCCAGCAGAATTACGACACCGGCAGGTGGGGCTTACGAGCAGTACTTC.

The chain carries TRBV20-1 and TRBJ1-1, with D tentatively TRBD1 (5 bases). Germline V lookup: CDR1 DFQATT, CDR2 SNEGSKA (reference sequence). CDR3 length: 11 residues. Trimming shortened V by 4 bases and J by 5 bases, and 8 bases separated the two germline ends. Here the CDR3 reads CSATGWTEAFF. Here the CDR3 DNA reads TGCAGTGCTACAGGGTGGACTGAAGCTTTCTTT.

This rearrangement joins TRBV28 to TRBJ1-5; 7 positions agree with TRBD1. V lost 3 bases and J lost 3; bases outside the gene matches: 11. The CDR3 is 17 amino acids. Germline-derived CDR1 and CDR2 are MDHEN and SYDVKM. This CDR3 is CASSFARQGDYNQPQHF. DNA of the CDR3: TGTGCCAGCAGTTTTGCGCGACAGGGAGACTACAATCAGCCCCAGCATTTT.

This chain links TRBV7-9 with TRBJ2-5, with 9 nucleotides matching TRBD1. The CDR3 totals 15 residues. With V trimmed by 6 bases and J by 10 bases, 15 bases remained unmatched. Germline V CDR1 and CDR2: SEHNR, FQNEAQ (reference sequence). The CDR3 loop reads CASSSPRTGELGQYF. The DNA for the CDR3 is TGTGCCAGCAGTTCACCTAGGACAGGGGAGTTGGGCCAGTACTTC.

This rearrangement joins TRBV6-6 to TRBJ2-7; D ambiguous. CDR1 is MNHNY, CDR2 SVGAGI, per germline (reference sequence). CDR3 length: 16 residues. Trimming removed 2 bases at V and 0 bases at J, with 14 bases between. This CDR3 is CASSYDPRLSSYEQYF. CDR3 DNA sequence: TGTGCCAGCAGTTACGACCCGCGGCTCAGCTCCTACGAGCAGTACTTC.

The V call is TRBV30, the J call TRBJ1-3; D is uncertain. Germline CDR1 GTSNPN, CDR2 SVGIG (reference sequence). CDR3 size: 15 residues. Trimming took 0 bases from V and 0 from J, leaving 9 bases between them. The CDR3 loop is CAWSVLGSSGNTIYF. The CDR3 coding sequence is TGTGCCTGGAGTGTACTGGGGAGCTCTGGAAACACCATATATTTT. Combining the CDR3 with reference TRBV30 and TRBJ1-3 gives the whole variable domain SQTIHQWPATLVQPVGSPLSLECTVEGTSNPNLYWYRQAAGRGLQLLFYSVGIGQISSEVPQNLSASRPQDRQFILSSKKLLLSDSGFYLCAWSVLGSSGNTIYFGEGSWLTVV.

The rearrangement uses TRBV4-1 and TRBJ2-7; D not certain. The V gene's germline CDR1 is MGHRA and CDR2 YSYEKL. The V end was cut by 1 base, the J end by 6 bases, with 16 bases between. This CDR3 is built from 15 residues. In DNA, the CDR3 is TGCGCCAGCAGCCAAGGGGCCGTCACGGCCGGCGAGCAGTACTTC. It is translated as CASSQGAVTAGEQYF.